Below are 11 T cell receptor beta chains sequenced from a single sample in a study of OX40 agonist ivuxolimab in advanced cancers. Sequencing used immunoSEQ multiplex PCR; TCRdb keeps in-frame clones, though not all of them. The profile shows more than 65,000 clones, about nine tenths of them singletons. The sample in question was CD4+ or CD8+ T cells sorted from blood, obtained in a trial of the OX40 agonist ivuxolimab. These receptors were obtained from an adult with an advanced solid tumor such as melanoma, head and neck, liver or kidney cancer.

The chain employs TRBV15 and TRBJ2-7; D gene ambiguous. Germline loops: CDR1 LNHNV, CDR2 YYDKDF (reference sequence). CDR3 size: 13 residues. Deletions cut 1 base from V and 6 bases from J, with 10 bases between. The CDR3 DNA follows: TGTGCCACCAGCAGAGTTGATGCAGCCGAGCAGTACTTC. Its translation is CATSRVDAAEQYF.

This clone is a singleton in its sample. This chain's CDR3 is CASSRGQGEILFF. The DNA of the CDR3 is TGTGCCAGCAGCCGCGGACAGGGAGAGATCCTGTTTTTT. The chain joins TRBV7-9 to TRBJ1-4; 8 bases line up with TRBD1. The CDR3 runs 13 residues. Unmatched junction bases numbered 10, after V lost 5 bases and J lost 14 bases. Germline-derived CDR1 and CDR2 are SEHNR and FQNEAQ (reference sequence).

The chain employs TRBV2 and TRBJ2-2, with D unresolved. This CDR3 comprises 13 residues. The V gene's germline CDR1 is SNHLY and CDR2 FYNNEI. Trimming removed 6 bases at V and 3 bases at J, with 8 bases between. The CDR3, as DNA: TGTGCCAGCAGGCGGACCTACACCGGGGAGCTGTTTTTT. It translates to CASRRTYTGELFF.

Concerning this clone: The sample contains more than one DNA sequence encoding this CDR3. CDR3 residues: CASSSTLNTEAFF. The CDR3 DNA follows: TGTGCCAGCAGCTCAACCTTGAACACTGAAGCTTTCTTT. This rearrangement joins TRBV7-2 to TRBJ1-1; no reliable D call. This CDR3 region has 13 residues. The germline gives CDR1 SGHTA, CDR2 FQGNSA. The V end lost 4 bases, the J end lost 0 bases, and 6 bases lay between the germline ends.

This chain uses TRBV27 with TRBJ1-6, with a possible D match to TRBD1 (6 bases). Germline lookup yields CDR1 MNHEY and CDR2 SMNVEV (reference sequence). V lost 2 bases and J lost 6, with 11 bases in between. CDR3 length equals 15 residues. The chain's CDR3 is CASSLRGDLNSPLHF. CDR3 DNA: TGTGCCAGCAGTTTAAGGGGGGACCTTAATTCACCCCTCCACTTT.

The V gene is TRBV5-6, the J gene TRBJ1-6; a weak D match, TRBD1 (5 bases). Trimming removed 0 bases at V and 9 bases at J, with 10 bases between. The CDR3 loop spans 14 amino acids. Germline V lookup: CDR1 SGHDT, CDR2 YYEEEE. CDR3 protein: CASSLEGVASPLHF. The DNA for the CDR3 is TGTGCCAGCAGCTTGGAAGGGGTTGCTTCACCCCTCCACTTT.

This clone has a single count. The CDR3 DNA sequence: TGTGCCATCGGGAAGGGATCTGAAAACATTCAGTACTTC. Translated: CAIGKGSENIQYF. The J gene is TRBJ2-4, the V gene TRBV5-8, with a tentative D call TRBD2 (5 bases). V dropped 9 bases and J dropped 5 bases, with 15 bases sitting between them. The CDR3 is 13 residues long. The V gene's germline CDR1 is SGHTS and CDR2 YDEGEE.

In DNA, the CDR3 is TGTGCCAGCAGTGGCCTAGCGGGGGGATACAATGAGCAGTTCTTC. This translates into CASSGLAGGYNEQFF. V is TRBV9 and J is TRBJ2-1; 11 nucleotides agree with TRBD2. From germline, CDR1 is SGDLS and CDR2 YYNGEE. The CDR3 contains 15 residues. V trimming: 5 bases; J trimming: 4 bases; junction bases outside the gene matches: 5. The variable domain in full, with the rest retrieved from reference TRBV9 and TRBJ2-1, is DSGVTQTPKHLITATGQRVTLRCSPRSGDLSVYWYQQSLDQGLQFLIQYYNGEERAKGNILERFSAQQFPDLHSELNLSSLELGDSALYFCASSGLAGGYNEQFFGPGTRLTVL.

This chain links TRBV21-1 with TRBJ1-2; the table gives TRBD1 as D, unverified against the DNA. TRBV21-1 is recorded as a pseudogene. This CDR3 contains 14 residues. CDR3: CASSKGDRDYGYTF. The CDR3 coding sequence is TGTGCCAGCAGCAAAGGAGACAGGGACTATGGCTACACCTTC.

The rearrangement joins TRBV11-2 to TRBJ2-7, with D tentatively TRBD1 (6 bases). Germline V CDR1 and CDR2: SGHAT, FQNNGV. This CDR3 contains 15 residues. V was cut by 0 bases and J by 6 bases, with 15 bases left in between. The CDR3, as DNA: TGTGCCAGCAGCTTAGACCGGGGACACCCCATCGAGCAGTACTTC. This encodes CASSLDRGHPIEQYF.

The CDR3 DNA reads as TGTGCCATCACCCGGGACTCATCCTACAATGAGCAGTTCTTC. Translated: CAITRDSSYNEQFF. This chain connects TRBV10-3 to TRBJ2-1, with D possibly TRBD2 on 6 matching bases. From germline, CDR1 is ENHRY and CDR2 SYGVKD. V lost 7 bases, J lost 1 base, and 11 bases lay in between. The CDR3 spans 14 residues.